These T cell receptor beta chains were read from a single sample in a study of T cells after yellow fever vaccination. TCRdb itself ran the 5' RACE reads through MiXCR, one entry per CDR3 protein. The sample shows a few hundred thousand distinct CDR3 sequences, about 17% of them seen only once. The sequenced sample was PBMCs, obtained before the yellow fever booster vaccination. Every receptor here comes from a man between 18 and 29 years old who received the YFV17D yellow fever vaccine. Both conserved end residues are trimmed from each CDR3. Fields, in order: J gene, V gene, CDR3 length, CDR3 protein.

>TRBJ1-5|TRBV6-1|12
ASSRDRVDQPQH
>TRBJ1-4|TRBV27|13
ASSLQTGGDEKLF
>TRBJ1-1|TRBV7-2|12
ASSIRTGNTEAF
>TRBJ2-2|TRBV12-3/TRBV12-4|13
ASSSRGTATGELF
>TRBJ2-1|TRBV7-6|15
ASSLPLAGSTYNEQF
>TRBJ2-2|TRBV5-1|14
ASSLVADRSAGELF
>TRBJ1-6|TRBV15|15
ATSRPAGGSYNSPLH
>TRBJ2-3|TRBV24-1|14
ATSDPGQGATDTQY
>TRBJ1-1|TRBV5-1|13
ASNTANQIYTEAF
>TRBJ2-2|TRBV6-5|14
ASSSPTSGVAGELF
>TRBJ1-5|TRBV7-2|13
ASSLQGAAVQPQH
>TRBJ1-5|TRBV5-6|13
ASTPDGQGYQPQH
>TRBJ2-5|TRBV5-1|10
ASSDPIGAQY
>TRBJ2-1|TRBV7-6|14
ASSLEPSWTTDEQF
>TRBJ2-2|TRBV19|12
ASSPDRGTGELF
>TRBJ2-3|TRBV29-1|12
SGFYRPSTDTQY
>TRBJ2-7|TRBV27|13
ASSQWGGTPYEQY
>TRBJ1-1|TRBV7-2|15
ASSFPRQGSLNTEAF
>TRBJ2-2|TRBV12-3/TRBV12-4|10
ASSRLAGELF
>TRBJ2-5|TRBV5-1|12
ASSLGLPEETQY
>TRBJ2-2|TRBV20-1|12
SAKARENTGELF
>TRBJ2-1|TRBV7-2|11
ASRLAGNNEQF
>TRBJ2-4|TRBV20-1|11
SARITYGNIQY
>TRBJ2-3|TRBV4-1|14
ASSQDLASGADTQY
>TRBJ2-1|TRBV5-1|12
ASSLATGADEQF
>TRBJ2-1|TRBV2|13
ASTPRGHTGGEQF
>TRBJ2-1|TRBV18|12
ASSPRQATNEQF
>TRBJ1-5|TRBV12-3/TRBV12-4|12
ASSFLDAGQPQH
>TRBJ2-7|TRBV20-1|11
SAPPLQGYEQY
>TRBJ1-5|TRBV6-1|13
ASRPAGFSNQPQH
>TRBJ1-1|TRBV4-1|13
ASRLIGTRNTEAF
>TRBJ2-6|TRBV2|18
ASSVRHRGPTRSGANVLT
>TRBJ2-1|TRBV7-6|15
ASSARPGQGRHNEQF
>TRBJ2-5|TRBV20-1|8
SARLETQY
>TRBJ2-2|TRBV20-1|14
PGVRGTGCHTGELF
>TRBJ1-5|TRBV7-2|13
ASSLAGTYNQPQH
>TRBJ2-7|TRBV20-1|11
SARQGAFYEQY
>TRBJ2-2|TRBV6-6|14
ASSYLAGGQTGELF
>TRBJ1-1|TRBV7-2|13
ASSPRTGGFTEAF
>TRBJ1-4|TRBV7-9|12
ASSRDSTNEKLF